A selection of T cell receptor beta chains follows, all from one sample in a study of blood T cell repertoires in COVID-19. Sequencing was performed with immunoSEQ multiplex PCR; in TCRdb, only in-frame clones are kept and a portion is missing. The sample consists of around 140,000 clones, 87% of them appearing once. Specimen: peripheral blood. The receptor source for this set is a man in his forties or fifties with active COVID-19. The CDR3 runs from the conserved cysteine through the conserved F or W. The order of the fields is D gene, V gene, CDR3 protein. D genes are given only for firm matches.

NA TRBV3-1/TRBV3-2 CASSQGRNTEAFF
NA TRBV7-2 CASSSADTQYF
NA TRBV4-2 CASSQAGTLDPLNQPQHF
TRBD1 TRBV2 CASSPDRSTDTQYF
NA TRBV3-1/TRBV3-2 CASSHRSGGRSGANVLTF
NA TRBV6-4 CASSDSVETGDTQYF
TRBD2 TRBV5-1 CASSILAGDVNEQFF
NA TRBV7-2 CASSATQGNNQPQHF
NA TRBV11-2 CASSLDFGESYGYTF
NA TRBV5-4 CASIGDSNTIYF
NA TRBV30 CAWSVRRVETQYF
NA TRBV25-1 CASGRDKNTEAFF
NA TRBV7-2 CASSFAASGSAKNIQYF
TRBD1 TRBV11-2 CASSLGTGPYEQYF
TRBD2 TRBV29-1 CSVETSAADTQYF
NA TRBV19 CASSLGARYGYTF
NA TRBV7-2 CASSPSGGYTF
TRBD1 TRBV5-1 CASSPRGPPEETQYF
NA TRBV27 CASSFTRSDYGYTF
TRBD1 TRBV10-1 CASRRTGSSYEQYF
NA TRBV12-2 CASRLYVSCGSVPGRGWNTDTQYF
NA TRBV29-1 CSVEVKTYEQYF
NA TRBV18 CASSPPNDSGNEQFF
NA TRBV7-8 CASSSTPGGGWSGNTIYF
NA TRBV4-2 CASSRDQGLADYNEQFF
NA TRBV27 CASSLKGQYYGYTF
NA TRBV6-5 CASSTGGGLYTEAFF
NA TRBV10-3 CAISEPAGVHTEAFF
NA TRBV30 CAWSLVNQPQHF
NA TRBV6-5 CASKSGEDTQYF
NA TRBV5-1 CAWEDMNTGELFF
NA TRBV2 CASSERGGWEKLFF
NA TRBV9 CASSVGGRGANVLTF
TRBD1 TRBV5-1 CASSQRGQAVAGYTF
NA TRBV11-2 CASSLVVFPGKLYEQYF
NA TRBV19 CASSIRGGDSYEQYF
NA TRBV6-1 CASSDRPDRNIQYF
NA TRBV7-2 CASSLFYEQFF
TRBD1 TRBV15 CATSMGQMNQPQHF
NA TRBV11-2 CASSSGQNTEAFF
NA TRBV2 CASIYSDSSYEQYF
TRBD2 TRBV5-4 CASRSRGGLVGTDTQYF
NA TRBV5-4 CASSLEEEETQYF
NA TRBV6-2/TRBV6-3 CASSFNRRTAGNTIYF
TRBD1 TRBV12-3/TRBV12-4 CASSGQGWQPQHF
NA TRBV5-1 CASSPGITGNTEAFF
NA TRBV5-1 CASSLNGELTEAFF
NA TRBV10-1 CASSENRNLPGLYGYTF
NA TRBV20-1 CSASPPGTPNTIYF